This TCR beta chain came from a study of neoadjuvant nivolumab and ipilimumab in lung cancer. Study context: Nivolumab 3 mg/kg was given days 1, 15 and 29, plus ipilimumab 1 mg/kg day 1 in combination. Study-level findings and limits: Pretherapy blood TCR richness correlated positively with resected tumor richness. TCR richness and clonality were higher in tumors than adjacent uninvolved lung.

TCRdb keeps only in-frame clones here, not all; method: immunoSEQ multiplex PCR. The sample holds more than 2,000 clones, around 84% seen once. The CDR3 has 17 residues. The germline gives CDR1 SGDLS, CDR2 YYNGEE. V shed 0 bases and J shed 0 bases, with 15 bases lying between them. Notes on this clone: Antigen: not known.

The sample in question was adjacent normal lung tissue, obtained after neoadjuvant nivolumab, alone or with ipilimumab, at or shortly before surgery. This TCR was sampled from an adult with non-small cell lung cancer. The rearrangement links TRBV9 to TRBJ2-5; D gene ambiguous. CDR3 region: CASSVAVDLWHQETQYF. CDR3 coding DNA: TGTGCCAGCAGCGTAGCTGTGGACCTCTGGCACCAAGAGACCCAGTACTTC.